These 20 T cell receptor beta chains share one sample of origin, sequenced in a study of T-cell memory formation after mild COVID-19. TCRdb fed the 5' RACE reads into MiXCR, producing one record per CDR3 protein. The sample holds about 610,000 distinct CDR3 sequences, around 15% seen once. The specimen sequenced was PBMCs or a T cell subset sorted from them (not recorded which). These receptor sequences come from an adult woman who had mild COVID-19 (a few samples of this study predate the infection). Cell type and time point are not known.

CDR3 sequence (DNA): TGCAGTGCTTCCGATCCTATTTACTACGAGCAGTACTTC. Its translation: CSASDPIYYEQYF. This chain uses TRBV20-1 with TRBJ2-7, with no clear D. CDR1 is DFQATT, CDR2 SNEGSKA, per germline (reference sequence). The CDR3 has 13 residues. Trimming stripped 5 bases from V and 3 bases from J, with 14 bases between.

This clonotype was seen a handful of times. J is TRBJ1-2 and V is TRBV29-1, with no clear D. CDR3 length equals 14 residues. V dropped 7 bases and J dropped 6 bases, with 21 bases sitting between them. CDR1 and CDR2 (germline): SQVTM, ANQGSEA. CDR3: CSGLSGAGGNGYTF. DNA for the CDR3: TGCAGCGGTCTGTCGGGTGCAGGTGGCAATGGCTACACCTTC.

The chain links TRBV12-3 or TRBV12-4 to TRBJ2-7, with D possibly TRBD1 on 7 matching bases. V was cut by 6 bases and J by 0 bases, with 24 bases left in between. This CDR3 region has 18 residues. DNA for the CDR3: TGTGCCAGCAGCTCCTCAGGGGGGTTATACTCCAGCTCCTACGAGCAGTACTTC. It codes for CASSSSGGLYSSSYEQYF.

This clonotype was found a few times. The chain links TRBV4-3 to TRBJ1-2; perhaps TRBD1 as D (5 bases). V was cut by 1 base and J by 5 bases, with 17 bases left in between. Germline V CDR1 and CDR2: LGHNA, YSLEER. The CDR3 sequence is 16 residues long. The CDR3, as DNA: TGCGCCAGCAGCCAAGGTGGGACCCCGCGCCTGTATGGCTACACCTTC. It yields the protein CASSQGGTPRLYGYTF.

This clonotype has just a few counts. The rearrangement joins TRBV5-6 to TRBJ2-2; perhaps TRBD1 as D (5 bases). Germline V gene data show CDR1 as SGHDT and CDR2 as YYEEEE. The CDR3 has 13 residues. V was shortened by 9 bases and J by 3 bases, with 12 bases between the two germline ends. DNA for the CDR3: TGTGCCACTTCGCAGGGCGACACCGGGGAGCTGTTTTTT. Translating it yields CATSQGDTGELFF. Full variable domain (rest looked up from reference TRBV5-6 and TRBJ2-2): DAGVTQSPTHLIKTRGQQVTLRCSPKSGHDTVSWYQQALGQGPQFIFQYYEEEERQRGNFPDRFSGHQFPNYSSELNVNALLLGDSALYLCATSQGDTGELFFGEGSRLTVL.

The table lists this clonotype with a few counts. The rearrangement joins TRBV19 to TRBJ2-2; 13 bases agree with TRBD2. The V and J ends lost 7 bases and 5 bases, in that order; junction bases with no gene match: 7. The CDR3 spans 16 residues. Germline CDR1 and CDR2: LNHDA and SQIVND (reference sequence). CDR3 coding DNA: TGTGCCAGTACCCCGGGACTAGCGGGACGTACCGGGGAGCTGTTTTTT. Translated, it gives CASTPGLAGRTGELFF.

This clonotype came up a few times. V and J are TRBV29-1 and TRBJ1-1, with 8 bases lining up with TRBD1. Unmatched junction bases numbered 2, after V lost 4 bases and J lost 1 base. Germline CDR1 SQVTM, CDR2 ANQGSEA. CDR3 size: 13 residues. The CDR3 DNA reads as TGCAGCGTTGGACAGGGGCCGAACACTGAAGCTTTCTTT. Translating gives CSVGQGPNTEAFF.

V gene TRBV12-3 or TRBV12-4 combines with J gene TRBJ2-1, with TRBD2 identical over 9 bases. The J segment lost 6 bases and the V segment lost 5 bases, leaving 11 bases of the junction unmatched. The CDR3 sequence is 16 residues long. The CDR3 DNA follows: TGTGCCAGCAGTCTAACGGGACTAGCAAGAACCAATGAGCAGTTCTTC. Its protein is CASSLTGLARTNEQFF.

This clonotype turned up a few times. The chain employs TRBV7-2 and TRBJ2-3, with TRBD1 matching over 9 bases. The length of the CDR3 is 16 residues. Germline V lookup: CDR1 SGHTA, CDR2 FQGNSA. J gave up 2 bases and V 5 bases, and 8 bases lay outside the gene matches. The CDR3 is CASSQWTGALTDTQYF. The CDR3 DNA reads as TGTGCCAGCAGCCAGTGGACAGGGGCCCTCACAGATACGCAGTATTTT.

This clonotype turned up a few times. The chain employs TRBV5-6 and TRBJ2-5; the match to TRBD2 covers 8 bases. This CDR3 is 15 amino acids long. Looked up from germline, CDR1 is SGHDT and CDR2 is YYEEEE. With V trimmed by 2 bases and J by 1 base, 4 bases remained unmatched. This CDR3 reads CASSFFAGGQETQYF. The CDR3 DNA is TGTGCCAGCAGCTTTTTTGCGGGGGGCCAAGAGACCCAGTACTTC.

The table lists this clonotype with a few counts. V gene TRBV2 combines with J gene TRBJ1-5; perhaps TRBD1 as D (5 bases). CDR1 is SNHLY, CDR2 FYNNEI, per germline. V gave up 8 bases and J gave up 5 bases, with 16 bases separating them. This CDR3 is built from 14 residues. The DNA for the CDR3 is TGTGCCAGCTCCTGGGGAAGGGGTGATCAGCCCCAGCATTTT. Residues: CASSWGRGDQPQHF. The full variable domain, in which reference TRBV2 and TRBJ1-5 provide the parts outside the CDR3, is EPEVTQTPSHQVTQMGQEVILRCVPISNHLYFYWYRQILGQKVEFLVSFYNNEISEKSEIFDDQFSVERPDGSNFTLKIRSTKLEDSAMYFCASSWGRGDQPQHFGDGTRLSIL.

The rearrangement uses TRBV7-6 and TRBJ2-7; D may be TRBD1 or TRBD2 (5 bases each). This CDR3 has 15 residues. V dropped 3 bases and J dropped 5 bases, with 17 bases sitting between them. The germline gives CDR1 SGHVS, CDR2 FNYEAQ. The CDR3 DNA reads TGTGCCAGCAGCTTGGACTTGGGCAGGGTACACGAGCAGTACTTC. This codes for CASSLDLGRVHEQYF.

This clonotype was observed many times. The V and J genes are TRBV4-2 and TRBJ2-1; D gene unclear. Trimming removed 3 bases at V and 6 bases at J, with 12 bases between. This CDR3 has 14 residues. The germline gives CDR1 LGHNA, CDR2 YNFKEQ. CDR3 bases: TGTGCCAGCAGCCAGCCTCCCGGGTTCAATGAGCAGTTCTTC. It codes for CASSQPPGFNEQFF.

This chain joins TRBV6-1 and TRBJ2-6, with TRBD1 as a possible D gene (5 bases). V was cut by 8 bases and J by 5 bases, with 13 bases left in between. In germline, CDR1 is MNHNS, CDR2 SASEGT. The CDR3 loop spans 14 amino acids. CDR3 region: CASCDSSWANVLTF. CDR3 in DNA: TGTGCCAGCTGCGACAGCTCCTGGGCCAACGTCCTGACTTTC.

This clonotype was counted only a few times. This CDR3 reads CASGGSGRQNNEQFF. CDR3 nucleotide sequence: TGTGCTAGTGGTGGTAGCGGGAGACAAAACAATGAGCAGTTCTTC. The rearrangement uses TRBV12-5 and TRBJ2-1; 9 nucleotides line up with TRBD2. The CDR3 extends over 15 amino acids. Germline CDR1 is LGHNT and CDR2 is FRNRAP. The J segment lost 5 bases and the V segment lost 5 bases, leaving 7 bases of the junction unmatched.

The chain carries TRBV18 and TRBJ2-1; D remains ambiguous. CDR3 length: 15 amino acids. CDR1 and CDR2 from the germline V gene are KGHSH and LQKENI. V lost 3 bases and J 3 bases, leaving 12 bases between the germline ends. CDR3 amino acids: CASSPVNLHYNEQFF. CDR3 DNA sequence: TGTGCCAGCTCACCCGTGAACTTACACTACAATGAGCAGTTCTTC.

This clonotype was found a few times. This chain's CDR3 is CASTPGTSGYIQYF. The CDR3 bases are TGTGCCAGCACCCCAGGGACTAGCGGGTACATTCAGTACTTC. V is TRBV6-2 or TRBV6-3 and J is TRBJ2-4; 12 nucleotides line up with TRBD2. V dropped 7 bases and J dropped 8; count of bases not matched to a gene: 6. Germline V CDR1 and CDR2: MNHEY, SVGEGT. The CDR3 extends over 14 amino acids.

This clonotype appeared a few times. V is TRBV6-5 and J is TRBJ1-2, with D unresolved. Germline lookup yields CDR1 MNHEY and CDR2 SVGAGI. This CDR3 is 15 amino acids long. Trimming removed 4 bases from V and 2 bases from J, with 14 bases in between. The CDR3 region is CASSFGVRNNYGYTF. The CDR3 DNA sequence: TGTGCCAGCAGTTTTGGTGTCCGGAACAACTATGGCTACACCTTC.

In this sample, this clonotype turned up a few times. V and J are TRBV7-9 and TRBJ2-7, with D hard to call. Germline values: CDR1 SEHNR, CDR2 FQNEAQ (reference sequence). This CDR3 is 13 amino acids long. V was clipped by 4 bases and J by 3 bases, with 10 bases between them. The CDR3 reads CASSSSTGYEQYF. As DNA, the CDR3 is TGTGCCAGCAGCTCATCGACGGGCTACGAGCAGTACTTC.

This clonotype was counted at least ten times. The rearrangement uses TRBV7-9 and TRBJ2-1, with 7 bases that match TRBD1. The V gene end was trimmed by 2 bases and the J gene end by 9 bases; junction bases not matched to a gene: 7. The CDR3 has 14 residues. The germline CDR1 and CDR2 sequences are SEHNR and FQNEAQ (reference sequence). CDR3 in DNA: TGTGCCAGCAGCTTACCCGGGACAGACGGTGAGCAGTTCTTC. Its translation: CASSLPGTDGEQFF.